The rows below give T cell receptor beta chains drawn from one sample of a study of vaccination effects on CD4 cells after COVID-19. Clones were sequenced by immunoSEQ multiplex PCR, and TCRdb holds only the in-frame ones, with some missing. The data hold 25,000 to 35,000 clones, with roughly 80% observed a single time. Antigen specificity for these receptors is unknown. The sequencing here drew on CD4+ T cells from PBMCs cultured with HCoV-229E spike peptides, taken after COVID-19 vaccination. The source of these receptors is a human donor who received a COVID-19 vaccine. Both conserved end residues are part of each CDR3. The order of the fields is V gene, D gene, J gene, CDR3 protein. D genes are given only for firm matches.

TRBV9,NA,TRBJ2-5,CASSVDNGAGRETQYF
TRBV19,NA,TRBJ1-6,CASKRQNNSPLHF
TRBV6-4,NA,TRBJ1-2,CASSDSSVNYGYTF
TRBV6-5,NA,TRBJ1-3,CASAESGSGNTIYF
TRBV7-6,TRBD2,TRBJ2-7,CASSLDSSGTYEQYF
TRBV9,TRBD2,TRBJ2-7,CASSVGPSGGPYEQYF
TRBV6-5,TRBD1,TRBJ2-1,CASNTDRGNEQFF
TRBV25-1,TRBD2,TRBJ2-5,CASSEGTPLAAPYF
TRBV6-5,TRBD2,TRBJ2-2,CASSYLAGGPTGELFF
TRBV5-1,TRBD1,TRBJ1-1,CASSLGQGSTRAFF
TRBV6-5,TRBD1,TRBJ2-7,CASSYYSQGTYEQYF
TRBV3-1/TRBV3-2,TRBD2,TRBJ2-1,CASSLGTSGILEQFF
TRBV12-5,NA,TRBJ2-7,CASGLVLKQVVNEQYF
TRBV10-3,TRBD1,TRBJ2-3,CAIKSRDRGADTQYF
TRBV9,TRBD2,TRBJ2-3,CASSPSGGATDTQYF
TRBV19,TRBD1,TRBJ1-1,CATRQGAGEAFF
TRBV6-5,TRBD1,TRBJ1-1,CASSRTGGTTEAFF
TRBV6-5,TRBD1,TRBJ1-2,CASKWGQGNYGYTF
TRBV10-1,NA,TRBJ1-1,CASSELRTGVNTEAFF
TRBV3-1/TRBV3-2,NA,TRBJ2-5,CASSQGIQETQYF
TRBV9,TRBD1,TRBJ2-6,CASKDTGGTGANVLTF
TRBV3-1/TRBV3-2,TRBD1,TRBJ2-7,CATTRDRGGEQYF
TRBV6-1,NA,TRBJ2-1,CASSEPRHSYNEQFF
TRBV5-1,TRBD1,TRBJ1-2,CASSLGDRGRVYGYTF
TRBV5-1,NA,TRBJ1-4,CASSLGQGGEKLFF
TRBV11-2,TRBD2,TRBJ2-5,CASSLVAGSSLGETQYF
TRBV5-1,NA,TRBJ2-5,CASSLDGSSQETQYF
TRBV6-1,NA,TRBJ2-1,CASSEGLGSNNEQFF
TRBV19,NA,TRBJ2-2,CASTLLYRVSGELFF
TRBV6-5,TRBD1,TRBJ2-1,CASRREGQGYNEQFF
TRBV7-9,NA,TRBJ2-3,CASSLQGYSTDTQYF
TRBV5-5,TRBD2,TRBJ2-1,CASSLGLAGSSYNEQFF
TRBV15,NA,TRBJ1-1,CATSRDQVGTEAFF
TRBV6-5,NA,TRBJ2-5,CASRIWTDQETQYF
TRBV30,NA,TRBJ1-5,CAWRRDLNQPQHF
TRBV4-1,TRBD2,TRBJ2-1,CASSHIGLAGGRYNNEQFF
TRBV21-1,NA,TRBJ1-1,CASSKIAESNTEAFF
TRBV3-1/TRBV3-2,TRBD2,TRBJ2-3,CASSPRSGSGTDTQYF
TRBV7-9,NA,TRBJ2-6,CASSLPLGANVLTF
TRBV5-1,TRBD1,TRBJ2-2,CASSYGQGGTGELFF
TRBV2,NA,TRBJ2-2,CASSVGVSGELFF
TRBV5-1,NA,TRBJ2-7,CASSLSTSRSYEQYF
TRBV30,TRBD1,TRBJ1-1,CAWSVKGGAGFF
TRBV3-1/TRBV3-2,TRBD2,TRBJ2-4,CASSPRDSGRLFRKNIQYF
TRBV5-4,TRBD1,TRBJ2-5,CASSVRGQGQETQYF
TRBV27,TRBD2,TRBJ2-1,CASSLLAGGPHEQFF
TRBV30,TRBD1,TRBJ1-6,CAWSRDRAANNSPLHF
TRBV19,TRBD1,TRBJ1-2,CASSGQGADGYTF
TRBV6-5,NA,TRBJ1-5,CASIGDGGLGQPQHF
TRBV5-1,NA,TRBJ1-5,CASSLDGNQPQHF
TRBV5-4,TRBD1,TRBJ1-2,CASSSPRGSEGYTF
TRBV30,NA,TRBJ1-2,CAWSWNLYGYTF
TRBV4-2,TRBD2,TRBJ2-1,CASSQDPGTIDEQFF
TRBV10-3,NA,TRBJ2-2,CAISELANTGELFF
TRBV18,NA,TRBJ1-3,CASSPQGGGNTIYF
TRBV4-1,NA,TRBJ1-1,CASSHPVGNTEAFF
TRBV4-1,NA,TRBJ2-7,CASSQGRAASYEQYF